Below, 20 T cell receptor beta chains from the same sample are listed, as sequenced in a study of long-term antiretroviral therapy in people with HIV. Assay version v3.0 of immunoSEQ was used, and it was run at survey level. Method: immunoSEQ multiplex PCR; TCRdb's copy keeps in-frame clones and lacks some. The repertoire holds around 20,000 clones, with 81% as singletons. Sequenced material: unsorted PBMCs, taken 0.1 years before starting antiretroviral therapy. The receptors originated from a man aged 35-49 years with HIV.

V gene TRBV2 combines with J gene TRBJ1-1; no definite D call. The CDR3 runs 14 residues. Trimming cost V 3 bases and J 5 bases, with 13 bases left between them. From germline, CDR1 is SNHLY and CDR2 FYNNEI. The chain's CDR3 is CASSEEKLLTEAFF. CDR3 sequence (DNA): TGTGCCAGCAGTGAGGAGAAGCTCTTGACTGAAGCTTTCTTT.

The rearrangement joins TRBV6-5 to TRBJ1-2, with D maybe TRBD1 (5 bases). The V gene lost 3 bases and the J gene lost 8 bases, with 16 bases spanning the gap. The CDR3 runs 14 residues. Germline V gene lookup returns CDR1 MNHEY and CDR2 SVGAGI. CDR3: CASSYRLSGRGYTF. Written as DNA, the CDR3 is TGTGCCAGCAGTTATAGGTTGTCAGGGAGAGGCTACACCTTC.

V is TRBV28 and J is TRBJ1-1, with D unclear. Germline V gene data show CDR1 as MDHEN and CDR2 as SYDVKM. V lost 6 bases and J lost 3, with 11 bases in between. CDR3 length: 13 amino acids. The chain's CDR3 is CASRLDGYTEAFF. The CDR3 DNA reads as TGTGCCAGCAGGTTGGACGGATACACTGAAGCTTTCTTT.

V and J are TRBV5-1 and TRBJ2-5; 8 nucleotides line up with TRBD2. This CDR3 is 16 amino acids long. J gave up 5 bases and V 2 bases, and 11 bases lay outside the gene matches. Germline lookup yields CDR1 SGHRS and CDR2 YFSETQ. CDR3 residues: CASSFNGRAPGETQYF. The CDR3 coding sequence is TGCGCCAGCAGCTTTAACGGGAGGGCCCCAGGGGAGACCCAGTACTTC.

The CDR3 DNA is TGTGCCAGCAGCTTAGCGGCAGCGGGAGATGGGGAGCTGTTTTTT. Translated: CASSLAAAGDGELFF. V gene TRBV7-2 combines with J gene TRBJ2-2; 8 nucleotides agree with TRBD2. The germline CDR1 and CDR2 sequences are SGHTA and FQGNSA. The V segment lost 0 bases and the J segment 8 bases; nucleotides outside the gene matches: 5. This CDR3 comprises 15 residues.

V gene TRBV7-2 combines with J gene TRBJ2-7; 7 bases agree with TRBD2. This CDR3 comprises 12 residues. Germline CDR1 is SGHTA and CDR2 is FQGNSA. V lost 5 bases and J lost 9; bases outside the gene matches: 7. The CDR3 sequence is CASSLGGVGQYF. CDR3 DNA: TGTGCCAGCAGCCTGGGGGGGGTCGGGCAGTACTTC.

The chain has TRBV15 and TRBJ2-7, with D maybe TRBD1 (5 bases). The V and J ends lost 0 bases and 9 bases respectively, with 9 bases between them. CDR3 size: 12 residues. Germline CDR1 LNHNV, CDR2 YYDKDF (reference sequence). CDR3 loop: CATSRDRQGQYF. CDR3 sequence (DNA): TGTGCCACCAGCAGAGATAGGCAGGGGCAGTACTTC.

The rearrangement links TRBV7-8 to TRBJ1-1, with 7 bases aligning to TRBD1. The CDR3 loop spans 14 amino acids. From germline, CDR1 is SGHVS and CDR2 FQNEAQ. V lost 3 bases, J lost 2 bases, and 3 bases stayed unmatched. CDR3 nucleotide sequence: TGTGCCAGCAGCTTCGGACAGGACAACACTGAAGCTTTCTTT. It specifies CASSFGQDNTEAFF.

The rearrangement uses TRBV7-9 and TRBJ1-6; 8 bases match TRBD1. The CDR3 covers 17 residues. Trimming took 1 base from V and 13 from J; bases not matched to a gene: 15. CDR1 is SEHNR, CDR2 FQNEAQ, per germline (reference sequence). Written as DNA, the CDR3 is TGTGCCAGCAGCTTAGAAGACCCCGGGACAGGACCTCAGCCCCTCCACTTT. Translated: CASSLEDPGTGPQPLHF.

The chain combines TRBV12-5 with TRBJ1-1; TRBD1 matches at 9 bases. The length of the CDR3 is 16 residues. V lost 0 bases, J lost 0 bases, and 2 bases stayed unmatched. Looked up from germline, CDR1 is LGHNT and CDR2 is FRNRAP. The chain's CDR3 is CASGLVTGGLNTEAFF. The CDR3 coding sequence is TGTGCTAGTGGTTTGGTGACAGGGGGATTGAACACTGAAGCTTTCTTT.

This clone was picked up one time. V gene TRBV28 combines with J gene TRBJ2-7; TRBD1 agrees at 7 bases. Germline loops: CDR1 MDHEN, CDR2 SYDVKM. This CDR3 is 15 amino acids long. J gave up 2 bases and V 5 bases, and 9 bases lay outside the gene matches. The CDR3 spells CASSIRAGGPYEQYF. DNA of the CDR3: TGTGCCAGCAGTATCCGCGCAGGGGGTCCCTACGAGCAGTACTTC.

The rearrangement joins TRBV10-2 to TRBJ2-7; 7 nucleotides match TRBD2. The V gene's germline CDR1 is WSHSY and CDR2 SAAADI. With V trimmed by 6 bases and J by 3 bases, 5 bases remained unmatched. The CDR3 runs 13 residues. The CDR3 spells CASRSGTNYEQYF. CDR3 sequence (DNA): TGCGCCAGCAGATCCGGGACTAACTACGAGCAGTACTTC.

J is TRBJ2-5 and V is TRBV2, with a weak D call TRBD2 (6 bases). Trimming pared 4 bases from V and 4 bases from J, leaving 16 bases between. This CDR3 has 15 residues. Germline loops: CDR1 SNHLY, CDR2 FYNNEI. This CDR3 is CASSGGVLGRETQYF. The CDR3 DNA is TGTGCCAGCAGTGGGGGGGTGTTAGGGCGAGAGACCCAGTACTTC.

The chain has TRBV21-1 and TRBJ2-2; the table calls TRBD2, which could not be checked here. TRBV21-1 is deemed a pseudogene. CDR3 size: 16 residues. CDR3 in amino acids: CASTRGSGGRAGELFF. CDR3 nucleotides: TGTGCCAGCACCCGGGGTAGCGGGGGGAGGGCCGGGGAGCTGTTTTTT.

The chain combines TRBV5-1 with TRBJ2-5, with D possibly TRBD1 on 6 matching bases. Germline assignment: CDR1 SGHRS and CDR2 YFSETQ. With 4 bases removed from V and 2 bases from J, the gap between germline ends came to 15 bases. The CDR3 extends over 15 amino acids. The CDR3 DNA is TGCGCCAGCAGCCCGTCCACGGGGACACAAGAGACCCAGTACTTC. Protein: CASSPSTGTQETQYF.

The chain joins TRBV18 to TRBJ1-5, with a tentative D call TRBD1 (5 bases). Germline assignment: CDR1 KGHSH and CDR2 LQKENI. This CDR3 region has 16 residues. V lost 3 bases and J 2 bases, leaving 14 bases between the germline ends. The CDR3, as DNA: TGTGCCAGCTCACCTGCCGGGACGGCAGGCAATCAGCCCCAGCATTTT. This codes for CASSPAGTAGNQPQHF.

The genes are TRBV5-1 and TRBJ2-1; possible D gene TRBD2, 6 bases. The CDR3 sequence is 16 residues long. Deletions cut 4 bases from V and 0 bases from J, with 14 bases between. Germline loops: CDR1 SGHRS, CDR2 YFSETQ. This CDR3 reads CASSTRRGSSYNEQFF. CDR3 coding DNA: TGCGCCAGCAGCACCCGACGGGGGAGCTCCTACAATGAGCAGTTCTTC.

This chain uses TRBV4-1 with TRBJ2-7, with TRBD1 matching over 9 bases. The V gene's germline CDR1 is MGHRA and CDR2 YSYEKL. V was pared by 5 bases and J by 0 bases, with 5 bases of the junction left unmatched. The CDR3 is 15 residues long. The CDR3 loop reads CASSFVTGGSYEQYF. In DNA, the CDR3 is TGCGCCAGCAGCTTCGTGACAGGGGGCTCCTACGAGCAGTACTTC.

The chain has TRBV7-9 and TRBJ1-1, with D perhaps matching TRBD1 (6 bases). This CDR3 is 15 amino acids long. The V gene lost 5 bases and the J gene lost 4 bases, with 17 bases spanning the gap. Germline V gene data show CDR1 as SEHNR and CDR2 as FQNEAQ (reference sequence). CDR3 in amino acids: CASSPGGQGGTEAFF. The CDR3 nucleotides are TGTGCCAGCAGCCCGGGGGGGCAGGGCGGCACTGAAGCTTTCTTT. Combining the CDR3 with reference TRBV7-9 and TRBJ1-1 gives the whole variable domain DTGVSQNPRHKITKRGQNVTFRCDPISEHNRLYWYRQTLGQGPEFLTYFQNEAQLEKSRLLSDRFSAERPKGSFSTLEIQRTEQGDSAMYLCASSPGGQGGTEAFFGQGTRLTVV.

This sequence joins TRBV7-9 and TRBJ2-7; 11 nucleotides match TRBD2. With V trimmed by 5 bases and J by 6 bases, 21 bases remained unmatched. The CDR3 sequence is 19 residues long. CDR1 and CDR2 (germline): SEHNR, FQNEAQ (reference sequence). DNA of the CDR3: TGTGCCAGCAGCCCCTGGGGGCAGGGGACTAGCGGACCCCCGGGCGAGCAGTACTTC. It specifies CASSPWGQGTSGPPGEQYF. Complete variable domain (other parts from reference TRBV7-9 and TRBJ2-7): DTGVSQNPRHKITKRGQNVTFRCDPISEHNRLYWYRQTLGQGPEFLTYFQNEAQLEKSRLLSDRFSAERPKGSFSTLEIQRTEQGDSAMYLCASSPWGQGTSGPPGEQYFGPGTRLTVT.